These 5 T cell receptor beta chains came from one sample sequenced in a study of T cell clones after liver transplantation. Generated by immunoSEQ multiplex PCR, the TCRdb table keeps only in-frame clones and is missing some. The repertoire holds 50,000 or so clones, 65% to 80% seen once, with around 9.4% in the top ten. This material consisted of CD4+ T cells from blood, taken around 54 months after liver transplant. These receptor sequences come from a human patient who received a liver transplant. T cells may partly derive from the graft donor.

The chain joins TRBV10-2 to TRBJ1-6; no clear D gene. The CDR3 runs to 13 residues. The germline V gene has CDR1 WSHSY and CDR2 SAAADI. Trimming took off 2 bases at V and 5 bases at J, with 4 bases between the two ends. CDR3 region: CASSETDNSPLHF. In nucleotides, the CDR3 is TGCGCCAGCAGTGAGACAGATAATTCACCCCTCCACTTT.

The chain has TRBV7-7 and TRBJ2-5, with 7 bases identical to TRBD1. CDR3 length: 15 amino acids. V lost 1 base and J lost 2; bases outside the gene matches: 4. Germline V CDR1 and CDR2: SSHAT, FNYEAQ (reference sequence). CDR3 DNA: TGTGCCAGCAGCTTAGGGACAGGACGACAAGAGACCCAGTACTTC. Translation: CASSLGTGRQETQYF.

V gene TRBV18 combines with J gene TRBJ1-2; TRBD1 matches 10 bases. The CDR3 extends over 14 amino acids. Germline V gene sequence: CDR1 KGHSH, CDR2 LQKENI. V shed 3 bases, J shed 3 bases, and the junction held 1 base outside the gene matches. The CDR3 here is CASSPGTGDYGYTF. CDR3 DNA sequence: TGTGCCAGCTCACCCGGGACAGGGGACTATGGCTACACCTTC.

The gene calls are TRBV7-9 and TRBJ2-5; TRBD1 might be the D (8 bases). The CDR3 has 15 residues. Trimming pared 3 bases from V and 5 bases from J, leaving 16 bases between. Germline assignment: CDR1 SEHNR and CDR2 FQNEAQ (reference sequence). The CDR3 protein is CASSFQTGGGETQYF. The CDR3 DNA follows: TGTGCCAGCAGCTTTCAAACAGGGGGAGGGGAGACCCAGTACTTC.

The chain combines TRBV2 with TRBJ2-7; D unresolved. The ends were cut back, 3 bases at V and 3 bases at J, with 3 bases in the middle. Germline loops: CDR1 SNHLY, CDR2 FYNNEI. This CDR3 region has 11 residues. The CDR3 protein is CASSDRYEQYF. In DNA form, the CDR3 reads TGTGCCAGCAGTGACCGCTACGAGCAGTACTTC.